This T cell receptor beta chain derives from a study of shared clonotypes between healthy human individuals. Trimming stripped 5 bases from V and 8 bases from J, with 16 bases between. CDR3 length: 14 amino acids. The germline CDR1 and CDR2 sequences are SEHNR and FQNEAQ (reference sequence). Measured with immunoSEQ multiplex PCR; TCRdb has only the in-frame clones, and not every one. The data show hundreds of thousands of clones, around three quarters seen once. The CD4+ fraction was divided into a CD45RA+ naive subset and a CD45RA-negative memory subset. Input material: memory CD4+ T cells sorted from blood. As to subset: CD45RA-negative fraction. The receptor's source is a woman in her 30s in good health. V is TRBV7-9 and J is TRBJ2-1; D is uncertain. Here the CDR3 reads CASSPGYIGDEQFF. CDR3 in DNA: TGTGCCAGCAGCCCCGGCTATATAGGCGATGAGCAGTTCTTC.